The entry that follows covers one T cell receptor (beta chain) sequence. The sample carries other DNA sequences with the same CDR3. These data come from a study of blood T cell repertoires in COVID-19. Study-wide background: Some COVID-19 samples were acute and others convalescent; all came from the United States, Italy and Spain. Sources were T cells, B-cell-depleted T cells, or PBMCs; the material itself was cDNA or gDNA.

The germline CDR1 and CDR2 sequences are SGHTA and FQGNSA. With 3 bases removed from V and 1 base from J, the gap between germline ends came to 8 bases. This CDR3 has 14 residues. In the authors' workflow: Reference gene primers were amplified, and this amplification served to estimate nucleated cell counts. TCRdb's table, derived via immunoSEQ multiplex PCR, lists solely in-frame clones and lacks some. Clonal size and the V and J genes are those of that table, whereas D and trimming came from the DNA. Among about 130,000 clones listed, 85% were seen once. The chain is built from TRBV7-2 and TRBJ2-3; a weak D match, TRBD2 (6 bases). The TCR originated in an elderly man with active or convalescent COVID-19. Material: peripheral blood. The CDR3 here is CASSLGGRTDTQYF. DNA of the CDR3: TGTGCCAGCAGCTTGGGGGGACGCACAGATACGCAGTATTTT.